Below, 17 T cell receptor beta chains from the same sample are listed, as sequenced in a study of regulatory T cells in long-lasting Graves disease (dated by TCRdb to about 2021). Per the publication, the time point label means: newly diagnosed GD, antithyroid drugs for less than 3 months. RNA was extracted from PBMCs in TRIzol for both TCR sequencing and RNA sequencing. The library was produced with multiplex PCR. Sequencing was carried out with an Illumina HiSeq 4000. CDR3 regions were amplified by Arm-PCR with iRepertoire HTBI primers to construct TCR beta libraries. TCRdb reran the public reads through fastp at Q25 and MiXCR, keeping productive beta chains. Each CDR3 protein appears once, grouped with its most common genes and DNA. The sample contains under 450,000 distinct CDR3 sequences, around 15% of them found a single time. 20% of the sample is in the top ten clones. These data were also filed under a second study, of T cells in Graves' hyperthyroidism and ophthalmopathy.

Sequenced here: peripheral blood mononuclear cells (PBMCs), sampled at new diagnosis, from a patient treated with antithyroid drugs. The receptors here all came from a woman between 18 and 30 years old with Graves disease. Donor details come from another sample of the same person, matched by shared clones.

This clonotype appeared many times. The rearrangement joins TRBV20-1 to TRBJ1-5, with D unclear. The V and J ends lost 3 bases and 5 bases respectively, with 17 bases between them. This CDR3 contains 15 residues. Looked up from germline, CDR1 is DFQATT and CDR2 is SNEGSKA (reference sequence). In DNA, the CDR3 is TGCAGTGCTAGGTCCGTCGCAGGTGAGGATCAGCCCCAGCATTTT. This translates into CSARSVAGEDQPQHF.

In this sample, this clonotype turned up many times. V is TRBV3-1 and J is TRBJ2-5; the D gene is possibly TRBD1 (6 bases). CDR1 is LGHDT, CDR2 YNNKEL, per germline (reference sequence). This CDR3 is built from 13 residues. V was pared by 4 bases and J by 3 bases, with 9 bases between. Written as DNA, the CDR3 is TGTGCCAGCAGCCGAGGGGGAGAAGAGACCCAGTACTTC. It codes for CASSRGGEETQYF.

The rearrangement joins TRBV19 to TRBJ1-5; 7 bases agree with TRBD1. This CDR3 has 15 amino acids. Germline V gene sequence: CDR1 LNHDA, CDR2 SQIVND (reference sequence). V lost 2 bases, J lost 4 bases, and 5 bases stayed unmatched. The CDR3 spells CASSISTGINQPQHF. The CDR3 bases are TGTGCCAGTAGTATATCGACAGGGATTAATCAGCCCCAGCATTTT.

DNA of the CDR3: TGTGCCAGCAGCGTAGGCCCGGGTTGGTACACTGAAGCTTTCTTT. Its protein is CASSVGPGWYTEAFF. This chain uses TRBV9 with TRBJ1-1, with unresolved D. Trimming took 0 bases from V and 3 from J, leaving 12 bases between them. There are 15 residues in the CDR3. CDR1 is SGDLS and CDR2 is YYNGEE in the germline V gene.

This clonotype was seen many times. The CDR3 sequence is CAWSVGTGGQETQYF. In DNA, the CDR3 is TGTGCCTGGAGTGTAGGGACAGGGGGCCAAGAGACCCAGTACTTC. This chain uses TRBV30 with TRBJ2-5; 11 bases fit TRBD1. The germline CDR1 and CDR2 sequences are GTSNPN and SVGIG (reference sequence). This CDR3 has 15 amino acids. The V gene end was trimmed by 0 bases and the J gene end by 1 base; junction bases not matched to a gene: 1. Variable domain in full (rest from reference TRBV30 and TRBJ2-5): SQTIHQWPATLVQPVGSPLSLECTVEGTSNPNLYWYRQAAGRGLQLLFYSVGIGQISSEVPQNLSASRPQDRQFILSSKKLLLSDSGFYLCAWSVGTGGQETQYFGPGTRLLVL.

V gene TRBV11-2 combines with J gene TRBJ2-5, with unresolved D. CDR1 SGHAT and CDR2 FQNNGV come from the germline V gene. The CDR3 is made up of 13 amino acids. V was pared by 9 bases and J by 3 bases, with 14 bases between. The CDR3 sequence is CASTPRHEETQYF. The CDR3 region has the DNA TGTGCCAGTACCCCGAGGCATGAAGAGACCCAGTACTTC.

The genes are TRBV20-1 and TRBJ2-1; D not resolved. In germline, CDR1 is DFQATT, CDR2 SNEGSKA (reference sequence). The CDR3 covers 15 residues. Trimming cost V 0 bases and J 4 bases, with 13 bases left between them. The CDR3 spells CSARDPGVWYNEQFF. Here the CDR3 DNA reads TGCAGTGCTAGAGATCCCGGCGTGTGGTACAATGAGCAGTTCTTC.

The gene calls are TRBV19 and TRBJ1-1; weak D call: TRBD1 (5 bases). This CDR3 comprises 17 residues. Between the trimmed V and J ends, which lost 1 base and 1 base, there was a span of 16 bases. Looked up from germline, CDR1 is LNHDA and CDR2 is SQIVND (reference sequence). The CDR3 DNA is TGTGCCAGTAGTATAGGGTGGAAGGGGACGAGGAACACTGAAGCTTTCTTT. Translated, it gives CASSIGWKGTRNTEAFF.

The chain links TRBV30 to TRBJ1-1; D might be TRBD1 (6 bases). This CDR3 contains 14 residues. Germline V gene data show CDR1 as GTSNPN and CDR2 as SVGIG (reference sequence). The V end was cut by 2 bases, the J end by 8 bases, with 18 bases between. The chain's CDR3 is CAWSYGGAKSEAFF. In DNA, the CDR3 is TGTGCCTGGAGTTACGGGGGGGCCAAATCCGAAGCTTTCTTT. The full variable domain, completed using reference TRBV30 and TRBJ1-1, is SQTIHQWPATLVQPVGSPLSLECTVEGTSNPNLYWYRQAAGRGLQLLFYSVGIGQISSEVPQNLSASRPQDRQFILSSKKLLLSDSGFYLCAWSYGGAKSEAFFGQGTRLTVV.

J is TRBJ1-1 and V is TRBV5-1; D remains ambiguous. CDR3 length: 15 residues. Germline loops: CDR1 SGHRS, CDR2 YFSETQ. Trimming took off 3 bases at V and 0 bases at J, with 12 bases between the two ends. CDR3 sequence reads: CASSSGVQLNTEAFF. For the CDR3, the DNA is TGCGCCAGCAGCTCGGGCGTACAGCTGAACACTGAAGCTTTCTTT.

In this sample, this clonotype turned up many times. This chain uses TRBV28 with TRBJ2-5; 8 bases fit TRBD1. V gave up 6 bases and J gave up 2 bases; unmatched junction bases: 8. Germline CDR1 is MDHEN and CDR2 is SYDVKM. The CDR3 has 15 amino acids. The CDR3 sequence is CASSVVDREQETQYF. CDR3 nucleotide sequence: TGTGCCAGCAGCGTGGTGGACAGGGAGCAAGAGACCCAGTACTTC.

This clonotype appeared many times. The chain employs TRBV11-2 and TRBJ2-7, with D uncertain. CDR3 length: 12 amino acids. Germline V lookup: CDR1 SGHAT, CDR2 FQNNGV. Trimming took off 2 bases at V and 5 bases at J, with 7 bases between the two ends. CDR3 residues: CASSLHTHEQYF. For the CDR3, the DNA is TGTGCCAGCAGCTTACATACACACGAGCAGTACTTC.

This clonotype was seen ten or more times. The genes are TRBV6-1 and TRBJ1-1; D may be TRBD1 (6 bases). Germline CDR1 MNHNS, CDR2 SASEGT. V was trimmed by 3 bases and J by 3 bases, leaving 11 bases between them. The CDR3 is 14 residues long. DNA for the CDR3: TGTGCCAGCAGTGAGCACAGGGCGTACACTGAAGCTTTCTTT. This codes for CASSEHRAYTEAFF.

This clonotype was seen at least ten times. The chain is built from TRBV5-1 and TRBJ1-1, with TRBD1 identical over 7 bases. From germline, CDR1 is SGHRS and CDR2 YFSETQ. The CDR3 length is 14 residues. Germline trimming cut 2 bases from V and 4 bases from J; bases unmatched to any gene: 5. The CDR3 sequence is CASSLGGTSTEAFF. The CDR3 DNA sequence: TGCGCCAGCAGCTTAGGGGGCACGAGCACTGAAGCTTTCTTT.

The chain is built from TRBV4-2 and TRBJ2-3, with TRBD1 as a possible D gene (6 bases). Germline CDR1 reads LGHNA; CDR2 reads YNFKEQ. V was clipped by 0 bases and J by 7 bases, with 8 bases between them. The CDR3 totals 13 residues. The CDR3 DNA reads TGTGCCAGCAGCCAAGACAGGGGAAATACGCAGTATTTT. Amino acid sequence: CASSQDRGNTQYF.

This clonotype was seen ten or more times. The chain couples TRBV30 to TRBJ2-1, with D perhaps matching TRBD1 (6 bases). There are 14 residues in the CDR3. V lost 2 bases, J lost 1 base, and 9 bases lay in between. Germline V gene lookup returns CDR1 GTSNPN and CDR2 SVGIG (reference sequence). CDR3 DNA sequence: TGTGCCTGGAGTCAGGGGAGTTCCTACAATGAGCAGTTCTTC. Its translation: CAWSQGSSYNEQFF.

This clonotype was seen at least ten times. V usage is TRBV5-1 and J usage is TRBJ2-7; D perhaps matches TRBD2 (6 bases). The CDR3 has 13 amino acids. V dropped 1 base and J dropped 3 bases, with 8 bases sitting between them. Germline loops: CDR1 SGHRS, CDR2 YFSETQ. CDR3 bases: TGCGCCAGCAGCTTGAAGGGAGGCTACGAGCAGTACTTC. Amino acid sequence: CASSLKGGYEQYF.